This T cell receptor beta chain is drawn from a study of regulatory T cells in long-lasting Graves disease. Regarding time point: newly diagnosed GD, antithyroid drugs for less than 3 months. From RNA extracted from PBMCs, the TCR library was made. The germline V and J ends were trimmed by 4 bases and 0 bases, with 17 bases remaining between them. The CDR3 loop spans 17 amino acids. The V gene's germline CDR1 is MNHEY and CDR2 SVGEGT. According to the study, TCR beta libraries were built with iRepertoire HTBI primers and CDR3-region Arm-PCR. TCRdb re-called the multiplex PCR reads with MiXCR, one entry per CDR3 protein. Of a few hundred thousand distinct CDR3 sequences detected, approximately 15% appear once; the ten largest clones hold over 7.5%. These data were likewise used in another study, on T cells in Graves' hyperthyroidism and ophthalmopathy. That source notes: Absence of ophthalmopathy progression within 18 months defined stable Graves' hyperthyroidism.

This TCR came from a man aged 25-45 years with Graves disease. This chain connects TRBV6-2 or TRBV6-3 to TRBJ2-3; TRBD1 is a possible D gene (6 bases). Sequenced material: peripheral blood mononuclear cells (PBMCs), taken at new diagnosis, from a patient treated with antithyroid drugs. The CDR3 nucleotides are TGTGCCAGCAGTTCCCTGCTCGGACAGATTAGCACAGATACGCAGTATTTT. It codes for CASSSLLGQISTDTQYF.